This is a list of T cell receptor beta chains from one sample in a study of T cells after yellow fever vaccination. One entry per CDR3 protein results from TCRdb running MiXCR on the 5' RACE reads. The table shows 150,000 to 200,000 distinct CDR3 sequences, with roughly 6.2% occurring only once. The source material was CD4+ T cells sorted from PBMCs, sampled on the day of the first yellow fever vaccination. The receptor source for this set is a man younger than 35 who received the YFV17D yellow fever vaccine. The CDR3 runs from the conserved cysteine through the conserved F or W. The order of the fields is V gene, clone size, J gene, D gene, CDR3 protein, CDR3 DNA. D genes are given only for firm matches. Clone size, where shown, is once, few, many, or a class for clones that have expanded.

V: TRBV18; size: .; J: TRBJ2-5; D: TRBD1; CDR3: CASSPDRVTETQYF; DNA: TGTGCCAGCTCCCCCGACAGGGTTACGGAGACCCAGTACTTC
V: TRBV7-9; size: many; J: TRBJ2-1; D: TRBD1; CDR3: CASSLKRRDRGQSKRSEQFF; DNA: TGTGCCAGCAGCTTAAAGCGGCGAGACAGGGGGCAGTCAAAGCGATCGGAGCAGTTCTTC
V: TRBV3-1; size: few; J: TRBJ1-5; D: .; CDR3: CASSRRTDQPQHF; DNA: TGTGCCAGCAGCCGGAGGACGGACCAGCCCCAGCATTTT
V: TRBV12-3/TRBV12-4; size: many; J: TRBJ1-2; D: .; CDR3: CASTHAGGYGYTF; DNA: TGTGCCAGCACCCATGCGGGGGGCTATGGCTACACCTTC
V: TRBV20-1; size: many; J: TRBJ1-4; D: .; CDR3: CSAEDGRTNEKLFF; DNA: TGCAGTGCTGAGGACGGGAGAACTAATGAAAAACTGTTTTTT
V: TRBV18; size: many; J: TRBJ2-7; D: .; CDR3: CASSPLQGYEQYF; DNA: TGTGCCAGCTCACCTCTACAGGGCTACGAGCAGTACTTC
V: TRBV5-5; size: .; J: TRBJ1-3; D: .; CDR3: CASSLDAYRAISGNTIYF; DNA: TGTGCCAGCAGCTTGGACGCTTATAGGGCTATCTCTGGAAACACCATATATTTT
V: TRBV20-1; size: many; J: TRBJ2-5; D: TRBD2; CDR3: CSASLTSGGETQYF; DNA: TGCAGTGCTAGTCTGACTAGCGGCGGAGAGACCCAGTACTTC
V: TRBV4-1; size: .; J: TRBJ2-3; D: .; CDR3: CASSQEGLTQYF; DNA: TGCGCCAGCAGCCAAGAAGGACTTACGCAGTATTTT
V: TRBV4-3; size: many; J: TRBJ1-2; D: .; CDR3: CASSQNREDGYTF; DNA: TGCGCCAGCAGCCAAAACAGGGAGGATGGCTACACCTTC
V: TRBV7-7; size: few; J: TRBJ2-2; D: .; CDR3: CASSLEEYTGELFF; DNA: TGTGCTAGCAGCTTAGAGGAATACACCGGGGAGCTGTTTTTT
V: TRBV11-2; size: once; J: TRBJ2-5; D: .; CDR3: CASSLRGGETQHF; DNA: TGTGCCAGCAGCTTACGTGGAGGAGAGACCCAGCACTTC
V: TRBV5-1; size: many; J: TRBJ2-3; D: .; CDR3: CASSFQDTDTQYF; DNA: TGCGCCAGCAGCTTTCAGGACACAGATACGCAGTATTTT
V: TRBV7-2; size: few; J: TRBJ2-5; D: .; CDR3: CASSPYMAETQYF; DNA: TGTGCCAGCAGCCCCTACATGGCAGAGACCCAGTACTTC
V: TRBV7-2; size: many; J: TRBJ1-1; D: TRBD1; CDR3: CASSAGQGWGTEAFF; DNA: TGTGCCAGCAGCGCCGGACAGGGATGGGGCACTGAAGCTTTCTTT
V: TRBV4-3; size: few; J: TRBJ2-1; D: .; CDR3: CASSDGYQSLQQFF; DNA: TGCGCCAGCAGCGACGGCTACCAAAGTCTACAGCAGTTCTTC
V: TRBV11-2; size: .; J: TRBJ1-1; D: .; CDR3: CASSSWGTQNTEAFF; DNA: TGTGCCAGCAGCTCGTGGGGGACGCAGAACACTGAAGCTTTCTTT
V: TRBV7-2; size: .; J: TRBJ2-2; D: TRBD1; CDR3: CASSLVTGSTGELFF; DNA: TGTGCCAGCAGCTTGGTGACAGGGAGCACCGGGGAGCTGTTTTTT
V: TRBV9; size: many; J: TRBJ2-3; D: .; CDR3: CASSGPTGDPDTQYF; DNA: TGTGCCAGCAGCGGCCCCACGGGGGATCCAGATACGCAGTATTTT
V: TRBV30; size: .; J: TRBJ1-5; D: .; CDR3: CAWSRGDSNQPQHF; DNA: TGTGCCTGGAGTCGAGGGGACAGCAATCAGCCCCAGCATTTT
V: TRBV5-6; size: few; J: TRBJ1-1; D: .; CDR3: CASSPSVAGVAEAFF; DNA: TGTGCCAGCAGCCCCTCGGTCGCTGGGGTGGCTGAAGCTTTCTTT
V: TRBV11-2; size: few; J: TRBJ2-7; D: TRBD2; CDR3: CASSSRTSGGSYEQYF; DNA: TGTGCCAGCAGCTCCCGGACTAGCGGGGGCTCCTACGAGCAGTACTTC
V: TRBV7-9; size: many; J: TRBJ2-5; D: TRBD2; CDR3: CASSLSGGLRETQYF; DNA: TGTGCCAGCAGCTTGAGCGGGGGGCTCCGGGAGACCCAGTACTTC
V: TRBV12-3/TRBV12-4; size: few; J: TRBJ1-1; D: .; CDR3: CASSFWTTEAFF; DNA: TGTGCCAGCAGTTTCTGGACGACTGAAGCTTTCTTT
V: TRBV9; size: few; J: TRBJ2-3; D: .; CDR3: CASSVGVNPSTDTQYF; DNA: TGTGCCAGCAGCGTAGGGGTCAACCCTAGCACAGATACGCAGTATTTT
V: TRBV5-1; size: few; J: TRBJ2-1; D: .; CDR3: CASSSTGAGNNEQFF; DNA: TGCGCCAGCAGCTCCACGGGGGCCGGTAACAATGAGCAGTTCTTC
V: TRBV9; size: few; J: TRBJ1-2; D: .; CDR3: CASSDRSRDILGYTF; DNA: TGTGCCAGCAGCGACCGCTCGCGAGACATCTTAGGCTACACCTTC
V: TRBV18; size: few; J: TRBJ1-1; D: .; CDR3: CASSPQRAKNTEAFF; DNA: TGTGCCAGCTCGCCACAGAGGGCGAAGAACACTGAAGCTTTCTTT
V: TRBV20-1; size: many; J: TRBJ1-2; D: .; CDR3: CSAFHGVRGYTF; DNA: TGCAGTGCTTTTCATGGTGTGAGGGGCTACACCTTC
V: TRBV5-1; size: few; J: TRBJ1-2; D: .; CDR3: CASGTPSGGYTF; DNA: TGCGCCAGCGGGACACCATCTGGGGGCTACACCTTC
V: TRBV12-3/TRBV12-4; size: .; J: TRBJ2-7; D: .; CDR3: CASSAGDRADSEQYF; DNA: TGTGCCAGCAGTGCTGGAGACCGCGCCGACTCCGAGCAGTACTTC
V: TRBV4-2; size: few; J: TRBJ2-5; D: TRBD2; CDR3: CASSLGATSGEETQYF; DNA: TGTGCCAGCAGTCTGGGGGCGACTAGCGGGGAAGAGACCCAGTACTTC
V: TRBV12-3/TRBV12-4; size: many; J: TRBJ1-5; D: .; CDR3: CASSRDRISNQPQHF; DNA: TGTGCCAGCAGTCGAGACAGGATTAGCAATCAGCCCCAGCATTTT
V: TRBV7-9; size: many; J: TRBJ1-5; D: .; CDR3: CASSLKGDMDQPQHF; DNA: TGTGCCAGCAGCTTAAAAGGGGATATGGATCAGCCCCAGCATTTT
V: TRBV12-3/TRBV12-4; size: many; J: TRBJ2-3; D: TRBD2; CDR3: CASSLRGGPTDTQYF; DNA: TGTGCCAGCAGTTTACGGGGGGGGCCCACAGATACGCAGTATTTT
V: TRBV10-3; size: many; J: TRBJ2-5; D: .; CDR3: CAISESNVQETQYF; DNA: TGTGCCATCAGTGAGTCTAACGTACAAGAGACCCAGTACTTC
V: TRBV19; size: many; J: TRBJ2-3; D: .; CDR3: CASSTGLGTDTQYF; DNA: TGTGCCAGTAGTACGGGACTCGGCACAGATACGCAGTATTTT
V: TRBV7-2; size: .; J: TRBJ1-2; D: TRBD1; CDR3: CASSGPGQGTGYTF; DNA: TGTGCCAGCAGCGGTCCGGGACAGGGGACTGGCTACACCTTC
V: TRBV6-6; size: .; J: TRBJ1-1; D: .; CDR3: CASSYSVEAFF; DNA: TGTGCCAGCAGTTACTCGGTTGAAGCTTTCTTT
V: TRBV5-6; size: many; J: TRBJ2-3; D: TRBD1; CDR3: CASSLLTGALGDTQYF; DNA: TGTGCCAGCAGCCTTCTGACAGGGGCACTGGGAGATACGCAGTATTTT
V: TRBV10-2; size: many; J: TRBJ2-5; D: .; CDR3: CASLGNEETQYF; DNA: TGCGCCAGCTTGGGTAATGAAGAGACCCAGTACTTC
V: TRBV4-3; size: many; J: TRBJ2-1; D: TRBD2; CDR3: CASSRLGTGGGSYNEQFF; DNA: TGCGCCAGCAGCCGTCTTGGTACGGGGGGTGGTTCCTACAATGAGCAGTTCTTC